This is a list of T cell receptor beta chains from one sample in a study of cytomegalovirus exposure and HLA in healthy donors. Here immunoSEQ multiplex PCR was the method, and the copy in TCRdb shows in-frame clones only, minus some. The data show 200,000 to 250,000 clones, with just under 85% seen just once and 0.58% held by the top ten. Sequenced sample: PBMCs. The origin of the receptors is a woman in her thirties or forties in good health and CMV-seronegative. CDR3s include the opening cysteine and the closing phenylalanine or tryptophan. Each record gives: J gene, clone size, V gene, D gene, CDR3 protein, CDR3 DNA. A D gene is named only where the DNA matches it firmly. Where a row states a size, it is once, few, many or the class of an expanded clone; other rows omit it.

j_gene: TRBJ2-5; abundance: .; v_gene: TRBV30; d_gene: .; CDR3aa: CAWTGGETQYF; CDR3nt: TGTGCCTGGACAGGGGGGGAGACCCAGTACTTC
j_gene: TRBJ2-2; abundance: .; v_gene: TRBV4-3; d_gene: .; CDR3aa: CASSRGRLGTGELFF; CDR3nt: TGCGCCAGCAGCCGGGGGCGCTTGGGCACCGGGGAGCTGTTTTTT
j_gene: TRBJ1-1; abundance: once; v_gene: TRBV29-1; d_gene: .; CDR3aa: CSVGSGPAFF; CDR3nt: TGCAGCGTTGGTTCAGGCCCAGCTTTCTTT
j_gene: TRBJ2-7; abundance: .; v_gene: TRBV25-1; d_gene: .; CDR3aa: CASSEYKRGEQYF; CDR3nt: TGTGCCAGCAGTGAATATAAAAGGGGCGAGCAGTACTTC
j_gene: TRBJ2-3; abundance: .; v_gene: TRBV19; d_gene: TRBD2; CDR3aa: CASSIDRTSGDTDTQYF; CDR3nt: TGTGCCAGTAGTATAGATCGTACTAGCGGGGACACAGATACGCAGTATTTT
j_gene: TRBJ1-2; abundance: .; v_gene: TRBV7-2; d_gene: .; CDR3aa: CASSLAPGMRGREGYTF; CDR3nt: TGTGCCAGCAGCTTAGCGCCCGGCATGAGGGGGAGAGAGGGCTACACCTTC
j_gene: TRBJ2-1; abundance: .; v_gene: TRBV7-6; d_gene: TRBD2; CDR3aa: CASSPSNSGAAYNEQFF; CDR3nt: TGTGCCAGCAGCCCAAGTAACAGCGGGGCAGCTTACAATGAGCAGTTCTTC
j_gene: TRBJ2-7; abundance: .; v_gene: TRBV5-4; d_gene: .; CDR3aa: CASSHSSASSYEQYF; CDR3nt: TGTGCCAGCAGCCACAGTTCTGCGAGCTCCTACGAGCAGTACTTC
j_gene: TRBJ1-6; abundance: .; v_gene: TRBV9; d_gene: .; CDR3aa: CASSVYGQSSYNSPLHF; CDR3nt: TGTGCCAGCAGCGTATACGGACAGAGCTCCTATAATTCACCCCTCCACTTT
j_gene: TRBJ1-2; abundance: .; v_gene: TRBV27; d_gene: TRBD1; CDR3aa: CASSFGQGNGYTF; CDR3nt: TGTGCCAGCAGTTTCGGACAGGGGAATGGCTACACCTTC
j_gene: TRBJ1-2; abundance: .; v_gene: TRBV5-8; d_gene: TRBD1; CDR3aa: CASSHRTGGPYGYTF; CDR3nt: TGTGCCAGCAGCCACCGGACAGGGGGTCCCTATGGCTACACCTTC
j_gene: TRBJ1-1; abundance: .; v_gene: TRBV7-9; d_gene: .; CDR3aa: CASSLVRGKLRDTEAFF; CDR3nt: TGTGCCAGCAGCTTAGTTCGGGGTAAATTGAGGGACACTGAAGCTTTCTTT
j_gene: TRBJ1-4; abundance: .; v_gene: TRBV5-4; d_gene: .; CDR3aa: CASSLEPGMGEKLFF; CDR3nt: TGTGCCAGCAGCTTGGAGCCGGGAATGGGTGAAAAACTGTTTTTT
j_gene: TRBJ1-1; abundance: .; v_gene: TRBV11-2; d_gene: .; CDR3aa: CASSLTGLRTEAFF; CDR3nt: TGTGCCAGCAGCTTAACAGGGTTGCGCACTGAAGCTTTCTTT
j_gene: TRBJ1-2; abundance: .; v_gene: TRBV7-9; d_gene: TRBD1; CDR3aa: CASSSPIQGMGYTF; CDR3nt: TGTGCCAGCAGCTCCCCAATACAGGGGATGGGCTACACCTTC
j_gene: TRBJ1-2; abundance: .; v_gene: TRBV6-1; d_gene: .; CDR3aa: CASSESLDRNYGYTF; CDR3nt: TGTGCCAGCAGTGAAAGTTTGGACAGAAACTATGGCTACACCTTC
j_gene: TRBJ2-1; abundance: .; v_gene: TRBV7-2; d_gene: TRBD2; CDR3aa: CASSLISGGANEQFF; CDR3nt: TGTGCCAGCAGCTTAATTAGCGGGGGGGCCAATGAGCAGTTCTTC
j_gene: TRBJ2-1; abundance: .; v_gene: TRBV4-3; d_gene: TRBD1; CDR3aa: CASSEGQGLYEQFF; CDR3nt: TGCGCCAGCAGCGAAGGACAGGGATTGTATGAGCAGTTCTTC
j_gene: TRBJ1-2; abundance: .; v_gene: TRBV11-1; d_gene: .; CDR3aa: CASSLAANYGYTF; CDR3nt: TGTGCCAGCAGCTTGGCGGCGAACTATGGCTACACCTTC
j_gene: TRBJ1-4; abundance: once; v_gene: TRBV30; d_gene: .; CDR3aa: CAWSVQNYEKLFF; CDR3nt: TGTGCCTGGAGTGTACAGAACTATGAAAAACTGTTTTTT
j_gene: TRBJ1-1; abundance: .; v_gene: TRBV4-3; d_gene: TRBD1; CDR3aa: CASSAHRGTTEAFF; CDR3nt: TGCGCCAGCAGCGCCCACAGGGGAACAACTGAAGCTTTCTTT
j_gene: TRBJ2-7; abundance: few; v_gene: TRBV28; d_gene: TRBD1; CDR3aa: CASSRQGDFHEQYF; CDR3nt: TGTGCCAGCAGCCGGCAGGGGGATTTCCACGAGCAGTACTTC
j_gene: TRBJ1-1; abundance: .; v_gene: TRBV28; d_gene: .; CDR3aa: CASILLGRGTEAFF; CDR3nt: TGTGCCAGCATTCTTCTCGGGCGGGGCACTGAAGCTTTCTTT
j_gene: TRBJ1-3; abundance: .; v_gene: TRBV9; d_gene: .; CDR3aa: CASSAEGAGVGNTIYF; CDR3nt: TGTGCCAGCAGCGCAGAGGGCGCGGGGGTCGGAAACACCATATATTTT
j_gene: TRBJ2-5; abundance: .; v_gene: TRBV5-1; d_gene: .; CDR3aa: CASSLGSGQETQYF; CDR3nt: TGCGCCAGCAGCTTGGGTAGCGGCCAAGAGACCCAGTACTTC
j_gene: TRBJ2-2; abundance: .; v_gene: TRBV7-2; d_gene: TRBD2; CDR3aa: CASSPRGDLRPGELFF; CDR3nt: TGTGCCAGCAGCCCGCGGGGGGACCTAAGACCCGGGGAGCTGTTTTTT
j_gene: TRBJ1-5; abundance: .; v_gene: TRBV5-1; d_gene: .; CDR3aa: CASSQTGNQPQHF; CDR3nt: TGCGCCAGCAGCCAGACAGGTAATCAGCCCCAGCATTTT
j_gene: TRBJ2-7; abundance: .; v_gene: TRBV5-1; d_gene: TRBD1; CDR3aa: CASSPRDRGPQYF; CDR3nt: TGCGCCAGCAGCCCTCGGGACAGGGGGCCGCAGTACTTC
j_gene: TRBJ2-7; abundance: .; v_gene: TRBV5-1; d_gene: TRBD1; CDR3aa: CASSLLNRGSSYEQYF; CDR3nt: TGCGCCAGCAGCTTACTTAACAGGGGGAGTTCCTACGAGCAGTACTTC
j_gene: TRBJ1-4; abundance: .; v_gene: TRBV7-2; d_gene: TRBD1; CDR3aa: CASSPQGARTNEKLFF; CDR3nt: TGTGCCAGCAGTCCACAGGGGGCTCGGACTAATGAAAAACTGTTTTTT
j_gene: TRBJ1-5; abundance: .; v_gene: TRBV7-3; d_gene: .; CDR3aa: CASSLTVRDQPQHF; CDR3nt: TGTGCCAGCAGCTTAACGGTCAGGGATCAGCCCCAGCATTTT
j_gene: TRBJ2-7; abundance: .; v_gene: TRBV6-1; d_gene: .; CDR3aa: CASRLTYEQYF; CDR3nt: TGTGCCAGCCGACTGACCTACGAGCAGTACTTC
j_gene: TRBJ2-7; abundance: .; v_gene: TRBV11-3; d_gene: TRBD1; CDR3aa: CASKPTGENYEQYF; CDR3nt: TGTGCCAGCAAACCCACAGGGGAGAATTACGAGCAGTACTTC
j_gene: TRBJ1-5; abundance: .; v_gene: TRBV5-6; d_gene: .; CDR3aa: CASSFRGVGQPQHF; CDR3nt: TGTGCCAGCAGCTTCCGGGGGGTCGGTCAGCCCCAGCATTTT
j_gene: TRBJ1-2; abundance: .; v_gene: TRBV5-6; d_gene: TRBD1; CDR3aa: CASSSTGAAGVGGYTF; CDR3nt: TGTGCCAGCAGCTCGACAGGGGCGGCCGGAGTTGGCGGCTACACCTTC
j_gene: TRBJ2-1; abundance: once; v_gene: TRBV19; d_gene: .; CDR3aa: CASTSSDTQSYNEQFF; CDR3nt: TGTGCCAGTACGAGCTCGGACACCCAAAGTTACAATGAGCAGTTCTTC
j_gene: TRBJ1-4; abundance: .; v_gene: TRBV7-2; d_gene: .; CDR3aa: CASSLALREKLFF; CDR3nt: TGTGCCAGCAGCTTAGCGTTGAGGGAAAAACTGTTTTTT
j_gene: TRBJ1-4; abundance: few; v_gene: TRBV28; d_gene: TRBD1; CDR3aa: CATSRGPSEKLFF; CDR3nt: TGTGCCACCTCCAGGGGGCCGTCTGAAAAACTGTTTTTT
j_gene: TRBJ2-7; abundance: .; v_gene: TRBV18; d_gene: TRBD2; CDR3aa: CASSLAAGALGEQYF; CDR3nt: TGTGCCAGCTCCCTGGCAGCGGGGGCTTTGGGGGAGCAGTACTTC
j_gene: TRBJ1-1; abundance: few; v_gene: TRBV5-4; d_gene: .; CDR3aa: CASSLQTNTEAFF; CDR3nt: TGTGCCAGCAGCTTACAGACCAACACTGAAGCTTTCTTT
j_gene: TRBJ1-5; abundance: .; v_gene: TRBV10-1; d_gene: .; CDR3aa: CAFYQRYQPQHF; CDR3nt: TGCGCCTTTTACCAGCGCTATCAGCCCCAGCATTTT
j_gene: TRBJ1-2; abundance: .; v_gene: TRBV20-1; d_gene: TRBD1; CDR3aa: CSAPRQGGYTF; CDR3nt: TGCAGTGCCCCAAGACAGGGGGGCTACACCTTC
j_gene: TRBJ2-3; abundance: .; v_gene: TRBV6-6; d_gene: .; CDR3aa: CASSLTDTQYF; CDR3nt: TGTGCCAGCAGTCTTACAGATACGCAGTATTTT
j_gene: TRBJ1-3; abundance: .; v_gene: TRBV28; d_gene: .; CDR3aa: CASREQGYSGNTIYF; CDR3nt: TGTGCCAGCAGGGAACAGGGCTACTCTGGAAACACCATATATTTT
j_gene: TRBJ2-7; abundance: .; v_gene: TRBV19; d_gene: TRBD1; CDR3aa: CASSINQGATIHEQYF; CDR3nt: TGTGCCAGTAGTATCAATCAGGGGGCGACGATACACGAGCAGTACTTC
j_gene: TRBJ2-3; abundance: .; v_gene: TRBV30; d_gene: TRBD2; CDR3aa: CAWSWRAGGSGTQYF; CDR3nt: TGTGCCTGGTCATGGAGAGCGGGGGGTTCGGGGACGCAGTATTTT
j_gene: TRBJ2-2; abundance: once; v_gene: TRBV30; d_gene: TRBD2; CDR3aa: CAWSWNSGTGELFF; CDR3nt: TGTGCCTGGAGTTGGAATAGCGGGACCGGGGAGCTGTTTTTT
j_gene: TRBJ1-1; abundance: .; v_gene: TRBV15; d_gene: .; CDR3aa: CATSRGPNTEAFF; CDR3nt: TGTGCCACCAGCAGGGGGCCGAACACTGAAGCTTTCTTT
j_gene: TRBJ2-7; abundance: .; v_gene: TRBV5-1; d_gene: TRBD1; CDR3aa: CASSLGGGRPEQYF; CDR3nt: TGCGCCAGCAGCTTGGGAGGGGGCCGTCCCGAGCAGTACTTC
j_gene: TRBJ1-4; abundance: once; v_gene: TRBV28; d_gene: .; CDR3aa: CASSTSGSTNEKLFF; CDR3nt: TGTGCCAGCAGTACCTCCGGGTCAACTAATGAAAAACTGTTTTTT
j_gene: TRBJ1-6; abundance: .; v_gene: TRBV5-6; d_gene: .; CDR3aa: CASSLEQENSPLHF; CDR3nt: TGTGCCAGCAGCTTGGAACAGGAAAATTCACCCCTCCACTTT
j_gene: TRBJ2-1; abundance: .; v_gene: TRBV18; d_gene: .; CDR3aa: CASSPGPHNEQFF; CDR3nt: TGTGCCAGCTCACCAGGGCCCCACAATGAGCAGTTCTTC
j_gene: TRBJ1-3; abundance: .; v_gene: TRBV7-9; d_gene: .; CDR3aa: CASSFGQGDTIYF; CDR3nt: TGTGCCAGCAGCTTTGGGCAGGGTGACACCATATATTTT
j_gene: TRBJ1-5; abundance: .; v_gene: TRBV28; d_gene: .; CDR3aa: CASSDRLTGLSNQPQHF; CDR3nt: TGTGCCAGCAGTGACCGATTGACCGGGTTGTCCAATCAGCCCCAGCATTTT
j_gene: TRBJ1-2; abundance: .; v_gene: TRBV7-2; d_gene: .; CDR3aa: CASSLKENYGYTF; CDR3nt: TGTGCCAGCAGCTTAAAGGAGAACTATGGCTACACCTTC
j_gene: TRBJ1-2; abundance: .; v_gene: TRBV5-4; d_gene: TRBD1; CDR3aa: CASSSGQGRYGYTF; CDR3nt: TGTGCCAGCAGTTCCGGACAGGGACGCTATGGCTACACCTTC